This entry is about one T cell receptor (beta chain). The target antigen is unknown. V gave up 2 bases and J gave up 7 bases, with 6 bases separating them. CDR3 size: 12 residues. The germline gives CDR1 SGHRS, CDR2 YFSETQ. Method: immunoSEQ multiplex PCR; TCRdb's copy keeps in-frame clones and lacks some. The sample lists around 82,000 clones; roughly 84% were seen once. These data are taken from a study of identifying expanded T cells in peripheral blood. Findings and caveats of the study: Clone count variance between approximately two-week samples rose with total template count. Differentially abundant clones: about 1.3 between replicates, about 15 at roughly 13 days, around 19 at four.

Healthy donors had no documented immune events, such as infections, while sampled. Sequencing was done on a sample of blood. V and J are TRBV5-1 and TRBJ1-4; D is ambiguous. The source of this sequence is a person between 18 and 75 years old in good health. CDR3: CASSLDGEKLFF. For the CDR3, the DNA is TGCGCCAGCAGCTTAGACGGTGAAAAACTGTTTTTT.